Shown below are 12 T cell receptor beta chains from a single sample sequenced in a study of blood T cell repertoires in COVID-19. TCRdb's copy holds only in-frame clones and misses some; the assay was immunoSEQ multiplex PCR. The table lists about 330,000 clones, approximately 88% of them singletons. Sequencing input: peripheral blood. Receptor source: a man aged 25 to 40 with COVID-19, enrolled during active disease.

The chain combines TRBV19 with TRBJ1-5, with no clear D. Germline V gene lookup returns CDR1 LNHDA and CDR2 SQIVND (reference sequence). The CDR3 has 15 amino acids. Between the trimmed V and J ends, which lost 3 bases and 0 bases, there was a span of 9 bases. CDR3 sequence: CASSIAGLSNQPQHF. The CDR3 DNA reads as TGTGCCAGTAGTATCGCAGGACTTAGCAATCAGCCCCAGCATTTT.

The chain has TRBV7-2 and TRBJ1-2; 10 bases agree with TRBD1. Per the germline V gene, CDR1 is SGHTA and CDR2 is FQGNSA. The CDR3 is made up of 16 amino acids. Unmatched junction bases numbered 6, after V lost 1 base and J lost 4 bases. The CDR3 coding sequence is TGTGCCAGCAGCTTAGAGGGGACAGGGGTGGGCTATGGCTACACCTTC. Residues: CASSLEGTGVGYGYTF.

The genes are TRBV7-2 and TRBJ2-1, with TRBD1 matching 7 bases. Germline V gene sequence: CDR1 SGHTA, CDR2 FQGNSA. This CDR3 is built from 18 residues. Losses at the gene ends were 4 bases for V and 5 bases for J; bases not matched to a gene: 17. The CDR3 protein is CASSSSSARGRRDNEQFF. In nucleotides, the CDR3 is TGTGCCAGCAGCTCTTCATCGGCTAGGGGGCGTAGAGACAATGAGCAGTTCTTC.

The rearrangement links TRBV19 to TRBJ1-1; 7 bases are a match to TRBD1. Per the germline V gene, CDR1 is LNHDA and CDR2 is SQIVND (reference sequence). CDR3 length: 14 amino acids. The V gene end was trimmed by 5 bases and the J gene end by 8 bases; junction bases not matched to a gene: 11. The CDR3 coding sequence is TGTGCCAGTAGTCCCTCCCGACAGGGCCCGGAAGCTTTCTTT. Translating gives CASSPSRQGPEAFF.

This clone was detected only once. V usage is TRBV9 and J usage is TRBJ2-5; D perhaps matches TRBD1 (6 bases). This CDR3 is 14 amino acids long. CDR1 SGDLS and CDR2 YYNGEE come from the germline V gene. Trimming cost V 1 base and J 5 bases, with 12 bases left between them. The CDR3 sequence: CASSVLGHTETQYF. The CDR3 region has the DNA TGTGCCAGCAGCGTACTGGGACATACGGAGACCCAGTACTTC.

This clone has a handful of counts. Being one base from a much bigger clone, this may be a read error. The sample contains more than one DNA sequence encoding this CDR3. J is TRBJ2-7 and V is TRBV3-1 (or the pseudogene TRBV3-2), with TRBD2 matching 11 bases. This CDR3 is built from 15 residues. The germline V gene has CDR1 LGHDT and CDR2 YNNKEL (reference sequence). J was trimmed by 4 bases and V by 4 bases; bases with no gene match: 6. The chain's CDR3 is CASSPTSGRRYEQYF. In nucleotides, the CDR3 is TGTGCCAGCAGCCCAACTAGCGGGAGAAGGTACGAGCAGTACTTC.

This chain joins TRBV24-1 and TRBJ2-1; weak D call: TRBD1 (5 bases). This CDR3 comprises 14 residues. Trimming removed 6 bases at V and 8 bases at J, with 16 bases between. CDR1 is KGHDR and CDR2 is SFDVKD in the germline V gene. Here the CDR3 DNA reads TGTGCCACCAGTCCTAAATCAGGGCAGGATGAGCAGTTCTTC. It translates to CATSPKSGQDEQFF.

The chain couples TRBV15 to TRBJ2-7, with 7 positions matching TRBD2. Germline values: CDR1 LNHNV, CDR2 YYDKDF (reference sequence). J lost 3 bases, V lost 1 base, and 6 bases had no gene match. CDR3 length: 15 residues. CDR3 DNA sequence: TGTGCCACCAGCAGAGGGGGGGGGAGGTTCTACGAGCAGTACTTC. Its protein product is CATSRGGGRFYEQYF.

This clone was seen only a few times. CDR3 sequence reads: CAISTSGRTGTGELFF. CDR3 DNA: TGTGCCATCAGCACTAGCGGGAGGACGGGGACCGGGGAGCTGTTTTTT. The genes are TRBV10-3 and TRBJ2-2, with TRBD2 identical over 12 bases. The CDR3 consists of 16 residues. Germline CDR1 ENHRY, CDR2 SYGVKD. The V gene end was trimmed by 6 bases and the J gene end by 5 bases; junction bases not matched to a gene: 7.

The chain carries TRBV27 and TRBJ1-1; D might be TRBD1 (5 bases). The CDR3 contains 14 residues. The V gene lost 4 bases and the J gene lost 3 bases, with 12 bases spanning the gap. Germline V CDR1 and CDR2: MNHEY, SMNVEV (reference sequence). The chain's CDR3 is CASSWWLGDTEAFF. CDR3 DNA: TGTGCCAGCAGTTGGTGGCTAGGGGACACTGAAGCTTTCTTT.

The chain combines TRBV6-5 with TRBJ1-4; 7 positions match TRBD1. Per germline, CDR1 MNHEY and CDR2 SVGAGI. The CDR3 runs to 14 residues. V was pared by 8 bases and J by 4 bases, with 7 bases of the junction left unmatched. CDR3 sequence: CASGQTGLNEKLFF. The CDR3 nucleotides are TGTGCCAGCGGACAGACAGGGCTTAATGAAAAACTGTTTTTT.

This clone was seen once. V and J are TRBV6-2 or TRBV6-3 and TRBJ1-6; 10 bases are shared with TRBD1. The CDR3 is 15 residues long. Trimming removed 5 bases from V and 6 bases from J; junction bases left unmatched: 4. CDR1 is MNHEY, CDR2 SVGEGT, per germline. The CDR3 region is CASSDRGRGNSPLHF. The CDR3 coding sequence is TGTGCCAGCAGTGACAGGGGGCGCGGTAATTCACCCCTCCACTTT.